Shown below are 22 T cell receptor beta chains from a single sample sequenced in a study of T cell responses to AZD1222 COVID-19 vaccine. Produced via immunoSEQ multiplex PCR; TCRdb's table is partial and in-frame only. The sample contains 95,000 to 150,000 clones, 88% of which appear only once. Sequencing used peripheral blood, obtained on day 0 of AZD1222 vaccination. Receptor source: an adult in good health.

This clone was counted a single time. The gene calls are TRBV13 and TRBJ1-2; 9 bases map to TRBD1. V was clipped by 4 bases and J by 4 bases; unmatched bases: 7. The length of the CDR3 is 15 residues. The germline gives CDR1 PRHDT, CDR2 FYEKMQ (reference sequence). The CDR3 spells CASSSSGQGTYGYTF. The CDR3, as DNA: TGTGCCAGCAGCTCCTCGGGACAGGGCACCTATGGCTACACCTTC.

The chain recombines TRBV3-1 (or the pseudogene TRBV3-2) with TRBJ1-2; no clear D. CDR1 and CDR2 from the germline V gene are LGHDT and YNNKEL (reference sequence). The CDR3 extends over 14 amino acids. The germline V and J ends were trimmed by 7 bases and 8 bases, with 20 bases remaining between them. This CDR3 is CASTPLEGTGGYTF. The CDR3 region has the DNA TGTGCCAGCACCCCTCTCGAGGGAACCGGAGGCTACACCTTC.

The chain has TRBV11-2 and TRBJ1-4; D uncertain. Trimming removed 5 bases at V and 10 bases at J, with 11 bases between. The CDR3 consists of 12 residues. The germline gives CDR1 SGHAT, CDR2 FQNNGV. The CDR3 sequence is CASSRQERKLFF. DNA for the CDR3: TGTGCCAGCAGCCGTCAGGAAAGAAAACTGTTTTTT.

The CDR3, as DNA: TGTGCCGGCACTAACAGGGGTGGCTATGGCTACACCTTC. As protein: CAGTNRGGYGYTF. This rearrangement joins TRBV19 to TRBJ1-2; TRBD1 agrees at 7 bases. V lost 11 bases to trimming and J lost 4 bases; unmatched junction nucleotides: 10. This CDR3 has 13 amino acids. CDR1 LNHDA and CDR2 SQIVND come from the germline V gene (reference sequence).

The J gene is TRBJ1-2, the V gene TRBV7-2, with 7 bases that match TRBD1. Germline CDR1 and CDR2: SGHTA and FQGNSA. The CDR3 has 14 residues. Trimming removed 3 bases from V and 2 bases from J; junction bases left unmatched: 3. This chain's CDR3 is CASSFGQENYGYTF. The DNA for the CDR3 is TGTGCCAGCAGCTTTGGACAGGAGAACTATGGCTACACCTTC. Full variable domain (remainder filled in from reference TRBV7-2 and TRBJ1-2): GAGVSQSPSNKVTEKGKDVELRCDPISGHTALYWYRQSLGQGLEFLIYFQGNSAPDKSGLPSDRFSAERTGGSVSTLTIQRTQQEDSAVYLCASSFGQENYGYTFGSGTRLTVV.

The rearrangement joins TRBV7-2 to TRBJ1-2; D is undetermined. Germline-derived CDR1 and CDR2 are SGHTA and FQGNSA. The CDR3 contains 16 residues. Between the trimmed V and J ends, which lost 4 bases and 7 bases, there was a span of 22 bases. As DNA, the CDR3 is TGTGCCAGCAGCTCACCAGCCGGATCTACAGTTCGTGGCTACACCTTC. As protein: CASSSPAGSTVRGYTF.

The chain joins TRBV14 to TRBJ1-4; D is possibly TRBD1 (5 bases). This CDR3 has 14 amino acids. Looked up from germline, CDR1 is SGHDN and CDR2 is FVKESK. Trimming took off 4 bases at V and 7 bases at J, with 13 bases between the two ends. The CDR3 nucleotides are TGTGCCAGCAGCCGCCGGACGAGGGGTGAAAAACTGTTTTTT. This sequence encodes CASSRRTRGEKLFF.

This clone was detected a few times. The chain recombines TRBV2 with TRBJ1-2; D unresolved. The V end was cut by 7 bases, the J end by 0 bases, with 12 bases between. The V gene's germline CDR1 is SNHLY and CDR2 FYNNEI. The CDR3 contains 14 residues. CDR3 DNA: TGTGCCAGCATCCCCGACCCAGCTAACTATGGCTACACCTTC. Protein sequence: CASIPDPANYGYTF.

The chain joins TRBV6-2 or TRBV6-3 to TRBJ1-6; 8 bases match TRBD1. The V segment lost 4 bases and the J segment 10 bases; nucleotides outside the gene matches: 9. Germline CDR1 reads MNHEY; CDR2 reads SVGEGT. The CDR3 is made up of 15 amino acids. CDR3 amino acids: CASSSRPGTGSPLHF. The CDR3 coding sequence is TGTGCCAGCAGTTCGCGTCCCGGGACAGGATCACCCCTCCACTTT.

The CDR3 is CATSRDLVASGGYTDTQYF. The CDR3 DNA follows: TGTGCCACCAGCAGAGATCTCGTCGCTAGCGGGGGGTACACAGATACGCAGTATTTT. V gene TRBV15 combines with J gene TRBJ2-3; TRBD2 matches at 11 bases. After removal of 0 bases from V and 2 bases from J, the junction contained 10 bases not matched to a gene. Per germline, CDR1 LNHNV and CDR2 YYDKDF (reference sequence). This CDR3 is 19 amino acids long.

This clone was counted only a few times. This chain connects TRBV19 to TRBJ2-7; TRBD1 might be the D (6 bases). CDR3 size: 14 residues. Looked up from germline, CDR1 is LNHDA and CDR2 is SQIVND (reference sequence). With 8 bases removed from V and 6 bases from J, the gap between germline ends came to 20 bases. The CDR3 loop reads CASSGTPVFAEQYF. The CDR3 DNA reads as TGTGCCAGTTCCGGGACACCGGTATTTGCCGAGCAGTACTTC.

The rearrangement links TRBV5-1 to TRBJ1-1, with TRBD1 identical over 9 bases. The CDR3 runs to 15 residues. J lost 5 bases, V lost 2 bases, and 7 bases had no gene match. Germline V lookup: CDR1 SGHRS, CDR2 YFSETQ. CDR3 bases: TGCGCCAGCAGCTTTTCCGGGACAGGGAAAACTGAAGCTTTCTTT. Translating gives CASSFSGTGKTEAFF.

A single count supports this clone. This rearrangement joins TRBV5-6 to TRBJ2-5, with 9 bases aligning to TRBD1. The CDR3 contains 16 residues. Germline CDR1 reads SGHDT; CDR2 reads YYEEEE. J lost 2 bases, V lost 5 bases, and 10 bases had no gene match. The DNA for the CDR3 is TGTGCCAGCAGACGTAGGGACAGGGAAAGGCAAGAGACCCAGTACTTC. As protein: CASRRRDRERQETQYF.

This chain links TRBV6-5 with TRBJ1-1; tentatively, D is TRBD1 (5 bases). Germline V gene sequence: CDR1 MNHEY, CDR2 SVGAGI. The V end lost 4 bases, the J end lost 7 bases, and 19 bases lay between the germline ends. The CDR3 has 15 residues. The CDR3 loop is CASSSPWDPPFEAFF. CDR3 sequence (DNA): TGTGCCAGCAGTTCCCCCTGGGACCCACCCTTTGAAGCTTTCTTT.

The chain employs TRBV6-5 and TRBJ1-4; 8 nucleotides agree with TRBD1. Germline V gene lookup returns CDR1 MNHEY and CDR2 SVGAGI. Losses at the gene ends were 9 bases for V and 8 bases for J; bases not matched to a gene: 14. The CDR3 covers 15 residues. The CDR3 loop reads CASQGARVGGEKLFF. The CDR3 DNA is TGTGCCAGTCAGGGGGCCCGGGTCGGCGGCGAAAAACTGTTTTTT.

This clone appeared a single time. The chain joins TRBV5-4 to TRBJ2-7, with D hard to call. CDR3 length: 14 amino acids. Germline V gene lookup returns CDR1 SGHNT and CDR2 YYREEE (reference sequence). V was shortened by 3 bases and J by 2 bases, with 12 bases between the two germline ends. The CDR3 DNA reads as TGTGCCAGCAGCTACACCGGGCCCCCCTACGAGCAGTACTTC. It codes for CASSYTGPPYEQYF.

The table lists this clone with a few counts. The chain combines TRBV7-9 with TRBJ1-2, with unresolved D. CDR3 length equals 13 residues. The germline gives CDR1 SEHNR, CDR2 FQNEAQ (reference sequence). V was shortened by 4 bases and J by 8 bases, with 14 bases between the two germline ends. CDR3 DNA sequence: TGTGCCAGCAGCTCGGACCCAATGTGGGGCTACACCTTC. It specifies CASSSDPMWGYTF.

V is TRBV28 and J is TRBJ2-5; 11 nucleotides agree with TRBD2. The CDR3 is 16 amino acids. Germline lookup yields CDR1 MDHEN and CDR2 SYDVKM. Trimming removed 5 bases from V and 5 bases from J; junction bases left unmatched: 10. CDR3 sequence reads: CASSLDSGGALETQYF. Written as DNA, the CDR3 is TGTGCCAGCAGTCTGGATAGCGGGGGGGCCCTCGAGACCCAGTACTTC.

The CDR3 region is CASNNEAAFTGELFF. The DNA for the CDR3 is TGTGCCAGCAATAACGAGGCAGCTTTTACCGGGGAGCTGTTTTTT. This chain joins TRBV2 and TRBJ2-2, with unresolved D. Between the trimmed V and J ends, which lost 7 bases and 5 bases, there was a span of 17 bases. The CDR3 spans 15 residues. The germline gives CDR1 SNHLY, CDR2 FYNNEI.

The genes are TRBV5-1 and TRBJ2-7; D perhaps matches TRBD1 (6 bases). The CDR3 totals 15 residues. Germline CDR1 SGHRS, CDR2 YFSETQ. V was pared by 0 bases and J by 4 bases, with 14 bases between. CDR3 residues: CASSLAAGAAYEQYF. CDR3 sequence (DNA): TGCGCCAGCAGCTTGGCGGCAGGGGCAGCATACGAGCAGTACTTC.

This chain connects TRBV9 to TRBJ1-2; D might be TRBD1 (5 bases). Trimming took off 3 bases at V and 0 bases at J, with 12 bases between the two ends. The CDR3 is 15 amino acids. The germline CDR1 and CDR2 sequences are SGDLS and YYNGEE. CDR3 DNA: TGTGCCAGCAGCGCAACAGGAGCCACTAACTATGGCTACACCTTC. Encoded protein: CASSATGATNYGYTF.

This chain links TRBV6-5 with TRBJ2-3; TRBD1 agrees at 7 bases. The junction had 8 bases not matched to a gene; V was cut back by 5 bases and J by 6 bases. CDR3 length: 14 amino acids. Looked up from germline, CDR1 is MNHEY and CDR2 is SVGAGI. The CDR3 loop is CASSQDRTRDTQYF. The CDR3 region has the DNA TGTGCCAGCAGTCAGGACAGGACAAGGGATACGCAGTATTTT.